This TCR beta chain is drawn from a study of T cells in Graves' hyperthyroidism and ophthalmopathy. This clonotype was recorded many times. TCR beta CDR3 regions were amplified from RNA. The HTBI primer set drove a first-round RT-PCR of the TCR CDR3. TCRdb ran MiXCR on the multiplex PCR reads and lists one entry per CDR3 protein. The sample contains approximately 600,000 distinct CDR3 sequences, around 15% of which appear only once. Sequenced sample: blood. The clonotype comes from a woman aged 35 to 49 with Graves' ophthalmopathy.

The CDR3 nucleotides are TGTGCCAGCAGCCTCAGGGGAGACCCCGGGACGGAGACCCAGTACTTC. Translation: CASSLRGDPGTETQYF. The rearrangement links TRBV7-9 to TRBJ2-5; D perhaps matches TRBD1 (6 bases). Between the trimmed V and J ends, which lost 5 bases and 5 bases, there was a span of 21 bases. The CDR3 spans 16 residues. CDR1 is SEHNR and CDR2 is FQNEAQ in the germline V gene (reference sequence).